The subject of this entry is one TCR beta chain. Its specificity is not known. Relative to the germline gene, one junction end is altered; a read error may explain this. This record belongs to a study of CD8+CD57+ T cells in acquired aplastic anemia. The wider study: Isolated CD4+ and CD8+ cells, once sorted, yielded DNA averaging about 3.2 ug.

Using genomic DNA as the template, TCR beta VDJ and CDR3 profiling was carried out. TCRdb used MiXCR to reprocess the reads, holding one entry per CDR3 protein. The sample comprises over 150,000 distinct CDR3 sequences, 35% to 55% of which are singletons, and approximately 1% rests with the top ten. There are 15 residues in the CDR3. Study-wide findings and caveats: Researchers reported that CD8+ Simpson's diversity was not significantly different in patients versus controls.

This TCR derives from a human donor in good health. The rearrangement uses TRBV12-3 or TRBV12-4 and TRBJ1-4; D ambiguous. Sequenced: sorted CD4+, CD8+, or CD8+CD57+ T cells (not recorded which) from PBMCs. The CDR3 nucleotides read TGTGCCCGCAGTTTGAGGGCAGCAACTAATGAAAAACTGTTTTTT. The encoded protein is CARSLRAATNEKLFF.